The 30 T cell receptor beta chains given below trace back to one sample, sequenced in a study of blood T cell repertoires in COVID-19. Clones were read by immunoSEQ multiplex PCR, and TCRdb kept only the in-frame ones, dropping some. The profile shows approximately 75,000 clones, roughly 80% of them singletons. Sequencing was done on a sample of peripheral blood. The source is a man aged 45-60 years with COVID-19, enrolled during active disease.

V and J are TRBV4-2 and TRBJ2-7; TRBD2 aligns across 11 bases. The J segment lost 4 bases and the V segment lost 4 bases, leaving 6 bases of the junction unmatched. CDR1 and CDR2 (germline): LGHNA, YNFKEQ. The CDR3 spans 15 residues. This chain's CDR3 is CASSPLAGGPYEQYF. The CDR3, as DNA: TGTGCCAGCAGCCCCCTAGCGGGAGGTCCGTACGAGCAGTACTTC.

The CDR3 DNA reads as TGTGCCAGCAGGAGTAGCGGGGACACCGGGGAGCTGTTTTTT. As protein: CASRSSGDTGELFF. The rearrangement links TRBV2 to TRBJ2-2, with TRBD2 identical over 8 bases. The V gene end was trimmed by 6 bases and the J gene end by 3 bases; junction bases not matched to a gene: 3. Per germline, CDR1 SNHLY and CDR2 FYNNEI. The CDR3 loop spans 14 amino acids.

The V and J genes are TRBV5-1 and TRBJ2-2, with TRBD1 as a possible D gene (6 bases). V dropped 0 bases and J dropped 3 bases, with 9 bases sitting between them. The CDR3 is 15 residues long. CDR1 SGHRS and CDR2 YFSETQ come from the germline V gene. The CDR3, as DNA: TGCGCCAGCAGCTTGGTCAGGGGTGACACCGGGGAGCTGTTTTTT. Amino acids: CASSLVRGDTGELFF.

The chain couples TRBV6-5 to TRBJ2-3, with a possible D match to TRBD2 (6 bases). This CDR3 contains 15 residues. The V gene's germline CDR1 is MNHEY and CDR2 SVGAGI. The V gene lost 5 bases and the J gene lost 4 bases, with 16 bases spanning the gap. CDR3 coding DNA: TGTGCCAGCAGTCGCGGGGATTGGAGGGCAGATACGCAGTATTTT. Its translation: CASSRGDWRADTQYF.

The rearrangement joins TRBV7-2 to TRBJ2-5; 8 nucleotides match TRBD2. Germline V lookup: CDR1 SGHTA, CDR2 FQGNSA. V was clipped by 5 bases and J by 7 bases; unmatched bases: 12. CDR3 size: 15 residues. The CDR3 coding sequence is TGTGCCAGCAGCCCCAGGGAGAGGCGGGAGGTGACCCAGTACTTC. This sequence encodes CASSPRERREVTQYF.

The chain is built from TRBV5-1 and TRBJ2-2; TRBD1 matches 9 bases. Trimming took 1 base from V and 0 from J; bases not matched to a gene: 4. The CDR3 has 17 residues. Looked up from germline, CDR1 is SGHRS and CDR2 is YFSETQ. CDR3 amino acids: CASSLRTGVPNTGELFF. The CDR3 DNA reads as TGCGCCAGCAGCTTGCGGACAGGGGTACCGAACACCGGGGAGCTGTTTTTT.

The rearrangement links TRBV3-1 (or the pseudogene TRBV3-2) to TRBJ2-1; perhaps TRBD2 as D (6 bases). The CDR3 is 11 amino acids. Germline-derived CDR1 and CDR2 are LGHDT and YNNKEL (reference sequence). V was cut by 5 bases and J by 11 bases, with 10 bases left in between. Here the CDR3 reads CASSSGLKQFF. The CDR3 coding sequence is TGTGCCAGCAGCTCAGGACTAAAGCAGTTCTTC.

This clone was counted between two and nine times. V usage is TRBV6-5 and J usage is TRBJ2-1; 9 bases map to TRBD2. The CDR3 has 12 residues. The trim removed 7 bases at V and 15 bases at J, leaving 10 bases unmatched. Germline V lookup: CDR1 MNHEY, CDR2 SVGAGI. The CDR3 reads CASTTSAGGWFF. The CDR3 DNA is TGTGCCAGCACCACCAGCGCGGGAGGGTGGTTCTTC.

This clone has just a few counts. V and J are TRBV28 and TRBJ2-3; 7 positions agree with TRBD1. Germline V gene lookup returns CDR1 MDHEN and CDR2 SYDVKM. Trimming removed 6 bases from V and 4 bases from J; junction bases left unmatched: 10. This CDR3 has 15 amino acids. The CDR3 loop reads CASSLIGTEPDTQYF. For the CDR3, the DNA is TGTGCCAGCAGCCTAATCGGGACAGAACCAGATACGCAGTATTTT.

This CDR3 is CASSRRTDPEAFF. DNA for the CDR3: TGTGCCAGCAGCCGCCGAACAGATCCTGAAGCTTTCTTT. J is TRBJ1-1 and V is TRBV9; the D is unclear. Germline CDR1 and CDR2: SGDLS and YYNGEE. V was pared by 4 bases and J by 6 bases, with 13 bases between. The CDR3 contains 13 residues.

The rearrangement links TRBV10-3 to TRBJ2-3; D might be TRBD2 (6 bases). V lost 3 bases to trimming and J lost 0 bases, with 7 bases between them. Germline V gene lookup returns CDR1 ENHRY and CDR2 SYGVKD. The CDR3 has 14 amino acids. Written as DNA, the CDR3 is TGTGCCATCAGTGACGGGACTAGCACAGATACGCAGTATTTT. This gives the protein CAISDGTSTDTQYF.

This clone was observed once. The genes are TRBV7-4 and TRBJ1-1; 7 bases map to TRBD1. Germline V lookup: CDR1 SGHVT, CDR2 SQSDAQ. CDR3 length equals 21 residues. With 1 base clipped from V and 4 bases from J, the junction kept 24 bases outside the gene matches. The DNA of the CDR3 is TGTGCCAGCAGCTTAGTACGTCGTGGCGATACAGGGGCCCGGCGGGGCACTGAAGCTTTCTTT. Its translation is CASSLVRRGDTGARRGTEAFF.

This chain uses TRBV7-2 with TRBJ2-2; D might be TRBD1 (5 bases). Trimming cost V 5 bases and J 0 bases, with 13 bases left between them. CDR1 and CDR2 (germline): SGHTA, FQGNSA. The CDR3 spans 16 residues. The CDR3 nucleotides are TGTGCCAGCAGCCCCAAGGCCAGGGCGAACACCGGGGAGCTGTTTTTT. Translation gives CASSPKARANTGELFF.

This CDR3 reads CASSLSGETQYF. CDR3 bases: TGTGCCAGCTCCCTCTCGGGGGAGACCCAGTACTTC. J is TRBJ2-5 and V is TRBV18; D perhaps matches TRBD2 (5 bases). Germline CDR1 KGHSH, CDR2 LQKENI. The V gene lost 6 bases and the J gene lost 5 bases, with 10 bases spanning the gap. The CDR3 contains 12 residues.

The chain recombines TRBV28 with TRBJ1-5; perhaps TRBD1 as D (6 bases). The V end lost 6 bases, the J end lost 6 bases, and 15 bases lay between the germline ends. This CDR3 is built from 14 residues. From germline, CDR1 is MDHEN and CDR2 SYDVKM. The CDR3 DNA follows: TGTGCCAGCAGCCGGACAGTTTCGTTTCAGCCCCAGCATTTT. Its translation: CASSRTVSFQPQHF.

The chain employs TRBV30 and TRBJ1-1; D is undetermined. There are 13 residues in the CDR3. V lost 4 bases and J 0 bases, leaving 9 bases between the germline ends. Looked up from germline, CDR1 is GTSNPN and CDR2 is SVGIG (reference sequence). CDR3: CAWKQTLNTEAFF. For the CDR3, the DNA is TGTGCCTGGAAACAGACGTTGAACACTGAAGCTTTCTTT.

This CDR3 is CATSDPPGSGNYNEQFF. The DNA for the CDR3 is TGTGCCACCAGTGATCCGCCGGGGAGCGGGAACTACAATGAGCAGTTCTTC. The chain uses TRBV24-1 and TRBJ2-1; TRBD2 agrees at 7 bases. The CDR3 extends over 17 amino acids. V was clipped by 3 bases and J by 3 bases; unmatched bases: 10. Germline assignment: CDR1 KGHDR and CDR2 SFDVKD.

This chain connects TRBV6-1 to TRBJ2-1, with D unresolved. Between the trimmed V and J ends, which lost 3 bases and 10 bases, there was a span of 7 bases. This CDR3 is 11 amino acids long. CDR1 is MNHNS and CDR2 is SASEGT in the germline V gene. The CDR3 reads CASSEWQEQFF. As DNA, the CDR3 is TGTGCCAGCAGTGAGTGGCAAGAGCAGTTCTTC.

The CDR3 region has the DNA TGTGCCAGCTCCCCTATTGACAGAAATTCACCCCTCCACTTT. This translates into CASSPIDRNSPLHF. The chain employs TRBV18 and TRBJ1-6; perhaps TRBD1 as D (5 bases). From germline, CDR1 is KGHSH and CDR2 LQKENI. This CDR3 comprises 14 residues. Trimming removed 6 bases at V and 7 bases at J, with 13 bases between.

The chain uses TRBV19 and TRBJ2-1, with 8 bases lining up with TRBD2. Germline CDR1 reads LNHDA; CDR2 reads SQIVND (reference sequence). V lost 3 bases, J lost 0 bases, and 4 bases stayed unmatched. CDR3 length: 16 amino acids. For the CDR3, the DNA is TGTGCCAGTAGTATGATAGCGGGAATCTCCTACAATGAGCAGTTCTTC. This encodes CASSMIAGISYNEQFF.

This clone was seen once. The chain couples TRBV4-2 to TRBJ2-1; 11 bases fit TRBD2. Trimming took 1 base from V and 10 from J; bases not matched to a gene: 9. Germline CDR1 LGHNA, CDR2 YNFKEQ. This CDR3 spans 16 amino acids. This chain's CDR3 is CASSQGSLAGVEEQFF. CDR3 sequence (DNA): TGTGCCAGCAGCCAAGGTTCACTAGCGGGAGTGGAGGAGCAGTTCTTC.

The gene calls are TRBV5-1 and TRBJ2-1, with D tentatively TRBD2 (6 bases). Germline-derived CDR1 and CDR2 are SGHRS and YFSETQ. V gave up 0 bases and J gave up 6 bases, with 13 bases separating them. There are 15 residues in the CDR3. CDR3 sequence: CASSLAGGTGNEQFF. The CDR3 coding sequence is TGCGCCAGCAGCTTGGCCGGGGGTACAGGCAATGAGCAGTTCTTC.

This clone was seen a single time. The CDR3 nucleotides read TGTGCCAGCAGTCCGTTCGGAGCGAGGTATTTT. Its protein is CASSPFGARYF. The chain has TRBV28 and TRBJ2-3; D gene uncertain. This CDR3 is 11 amino acids long. Between the trimmed V and J ends, which lost 5 bases and 14 bases, there was a span of 14 bases. Germline V gene sequence: CDR1 MDHEN, CDR2 SYDVKM.

The V and J genes are TRBV4-1 and TRBJ2-1; TRBD2 matches 7 bases. CDR3 length: 14 amino acids. Germline lookup yields CDR1 MGHRA and CDR2 YSYEKL. The junction had 8 bases not matched to a gene; V was cut back by 7 bases and J by 5 bases. CDR3 amino acids: CASTPRAGNNEQFF. The CDR3 nucleotides read TGCGCCAGCACCCCTAGAGCGGGAAACAATGAGCAGTTCTTC.

This chain joins TRBV14 and TRBJ2-1, with 7 bases aligning to TRBD2. CDR3 length: 16 residues. Per germline, CDR1 SGHDN and CDR2 FVKESK. V shed 1 base and J 6 bases; nucleotides not matched to a gene: 9. DNA of the CDR3: TGTGCCAGCAGCCAAGGGACTAGGAGGTACCTCAATGAGCAGTTCTTC. Its translation is CASSQGTRRYLNEQFF.

The genes are TRBV5-1 and TRBJ2-1, with 9 bases lining up with TRBD2. The CDR3 sequence is 17 residues long. The junction had 8 bases not matched to a gene; V was cut back by 3 bases and J by 1 base. Germline assignment: CDR1 SGHRS and CDR2 YFSETQ. This CDR3 reads CASSSGLAALSYNEQFF. DNA of the CDR3: TGCGCCAGCAGCTCGGGACTAGCAGCCCTATCCTACAATGAGCAGTTCTTC.

The chain joins TRBV28 to TRBJ2-3; the match to TRBD2 covers 8 bases. The CDR3 runs to 17 residues. J gave up 4 bases and V 3 bases, and 12 bases lay outside the gene matches. Looked up from germline, CDR1 is MDHEN and CDR2 is SYDVKM. The CDR3 nucleotides are TGTGCCAGCAGTTTTATATCGACGACAGCGGGAGCAGATACGCAGTATTTT. Protein sequence: CASSFISTTAGADTQYF.

The rearrangement uses TRBV28 and TRBJ2-7; 9 bases agree with TRBD1. The CDR3 contains 14 residues. CDR1 and CDR2 (germline): MDHEN, SYDVKM. V was pared by 0 bases and J by 4 bases, with 1 base of the junction left unmatched. CDR3 DNA sequence: TGTGCCAGCAGTTTATGGGACAGGGGATACGAGCAGTACTTC. This codes for CASSLWDRGYEQYF.

The V and J genes are TRBV14 and TRBJ2-1; 7 bases are a match to TRBD1. J lost 9 bases, V lost 7 bases, and 9 bases had no gene match. This CDR3 spans 13 amino acids. Germline CDR1 is SGHDN and CDR2 is FVKESK. The DNA for the CDR3 is TGTGCCAGCACCAATACAGGGGTTGGTGAGCAGTTCTTC. Encoded protein: CASTNTGVGEQFF.

The chain has TRBV6-6 and TRBJ2-5, with TRBD2 matching over 11 bases. The germline CDR1 and CDR2 sequences are MNHNY and SVGAGI (reference sequence). The junction had 11 bases not matched to a gene; V was cut back by 5 bases and J by 3 bases. The CDR3 spans 17 residues. The CDR3 DNA reads TGTGCCAGCAGTCCTACTAGCGGGAGAGATCAGGAAGAGACCCAGTACTTC. Residues: CASSPTSGRDQEETQYF.